The rows below give T cell receptor beta chains drawn from one sample of a study of T-cell memory formation after mild COVID-19. MiXCR was run by TCRdb on the 5' RACE reads, yielding one entry per CDR3 protein. The sample lists under 150,000 distinct CDR3 sequences; 22% were seen once. The sequenced material came from PBMCs or a T cell subset sorted from them (not recorded which). These receptors all come from a man younger than 35 who had mild COVID-19 (a few samples of this study predate the infection). Cell type and time point are not known. CDR3s include the opening cysteine and the closing phenylalanine or tryptophan. A D gene is named only where the DNA matches it firmly. A row's size may be missing; if present it is once, few, many or a size class.

v_call	d_call	clone_size	cdr3_length	j_call	cdr3_aa	cdr3_nt
TRBV4-3	NA	NA	17	TRBJ1-6	CASSQDRGTVRNSPLHF	TGCGCCAGCAGCCAAGATAGGGGGACGGTCCGCAATTCACCCCTCCACTTT
TRBV27	NA	few	13	TRBJ2-7	CASSLGASYEQYF	TGTGCCAGCAGTCTGGGTGCCTCCTACGAGCAGTACTTC
TRBV7-9	NA	NA	13	TRBJ1-1	CASSLDGGAEAFF	TGTGCCAGCAGCTTAGATGGAGGTGCTGAAGCTTTCTTT
TRBV20-1	NA	NA	15	TRBJ2-7	CSARADFLQGYEQYF	TGCAGTGCTAGAGCGGACTTCCTTCAGGGTTACGAGCAGTACTTC
TRBV20-1	TRBD2	NA	14	TRBJ2-1	CSAASGDDYNEQFF	TGCAGTGCTGCCAGCGGGGATGACTACAATGAGCAGTTCTTC
TRBV20-1	NA	NA	15	TRBJ2-3	CSAPPSAGRTDTQYF	TGCAGTGCTCCCCCAAGCGCGGGGCGCACAGATACGCAGTATTTT
TRBV12-3/TRBV12-4	NA	few	13	TRBJ2-1	CASRTGTNNEQFF	TGTGCCAGCAGAACCGGGACCAACAATGAGCAGTTCTTC
TRBV4-3	NA	NA	17	TRBJ1-6	CASSQDTGGPYNSPLHF	TGCGCCAGCAGCCAAGATACCGGGGGGCCCTATAATTCACCCCTCCACTTT
TRBV7-2	NA	NA	17	TRBJ1-2	CASSYRAADRLNYGYTF	TGTGCCAGCAGCTATCGAGCTGCGGATAGGCTTAACTATGGCTACACCTTC
TRBV7-6	TRBD1	NA	16	TRBJ2-3	CASSHVQGLPPDTQYF	TGTGCCAGCAGCCACGTACAGGGGCTCCCCCCAGATACGCAGTATTTT
TRBV9	NA	NA	16	TRBJ2-3	CASSVDSAYSTDTQYF	TGTGCCAGCAGCGTAGATTCGGCCTATAGCACAGATACGCAGTATTTT
TRBV9	TRBD1	NA	17	TRBJ2-2	CASSSTFRTGDTGELFF	TGTGCCAGCAGCTCCACTTTCCGGACAGGGGACACCGGGGAGCTGTTTTTT
TRBV28	NA	NA	14	TRBJ1-6	CASTRVSTNSPLHF	TGTGCCAGCACTCGTGTCAGCACTAATTCACCCCTCCACTTT
TRBV9	NA	NA	12	TRBJ1-2	CASSDVGLGYTF	TGTGCCAGCAGCGATGTTGGGCTTGGCTACACCTTC
TRBV4-1	NA	NA	14	TRBJ1-1	CASSQVNMNTEAFF	TGCGCCAGCAGCCAAGTTAACATGAACACTGAAGCTTTCTTT